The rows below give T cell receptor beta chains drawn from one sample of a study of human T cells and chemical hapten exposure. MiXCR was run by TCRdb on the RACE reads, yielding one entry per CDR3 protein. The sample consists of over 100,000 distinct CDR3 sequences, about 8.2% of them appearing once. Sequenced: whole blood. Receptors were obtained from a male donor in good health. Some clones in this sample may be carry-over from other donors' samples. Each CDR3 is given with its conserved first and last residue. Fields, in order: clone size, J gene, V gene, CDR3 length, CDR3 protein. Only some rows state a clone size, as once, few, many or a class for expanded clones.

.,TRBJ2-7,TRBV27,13,CASSFSGGSERYF
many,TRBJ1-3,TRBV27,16,CASSLGPGATGNTIYF
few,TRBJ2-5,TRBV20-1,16,CSADSGTGIPQETQYF
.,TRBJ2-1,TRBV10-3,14,CAISGLAVYNEQFF
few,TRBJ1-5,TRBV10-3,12,CAISESEQPQHF
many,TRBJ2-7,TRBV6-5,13,CASSTGSSYEQYF
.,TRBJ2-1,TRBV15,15,CATSEDSSSDNEQFF
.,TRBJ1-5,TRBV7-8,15,CASSNQGNSNQPQHF
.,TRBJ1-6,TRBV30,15,CAWSVPGQYNSPLHF
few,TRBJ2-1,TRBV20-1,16,CSAKMRGGALIYEQFF
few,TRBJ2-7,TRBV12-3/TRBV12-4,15,CASSLEALSSYEQYF
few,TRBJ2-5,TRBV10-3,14,CAISSGGAQETQYF
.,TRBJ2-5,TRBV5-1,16,CASSLARLSGEETQYF
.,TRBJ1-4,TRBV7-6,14,CASSLGHFNEKLFF
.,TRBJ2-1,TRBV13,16,CASSTYGQGAYNEQFF
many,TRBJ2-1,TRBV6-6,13,CASGTFSYNEQFF
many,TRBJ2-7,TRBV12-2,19,CASRVTDRPGQGTPYEQYF
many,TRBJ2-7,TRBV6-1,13,CASLLAGAGEQYF
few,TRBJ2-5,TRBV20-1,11,CSAKPEETQYF
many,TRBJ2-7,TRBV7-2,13,CASSLGPMYEQYF
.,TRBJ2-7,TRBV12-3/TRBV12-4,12,CASPDREYEQYF
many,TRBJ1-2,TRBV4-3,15,CASSQSRGQTNGYTF
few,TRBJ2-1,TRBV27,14,CASSPTRLRDEQFF
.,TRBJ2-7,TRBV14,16,CASSQPGGQGSYEQYF
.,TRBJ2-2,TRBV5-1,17,CARKESAYPVDTGELFF
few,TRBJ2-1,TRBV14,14,CASSQGGSYNEQFF
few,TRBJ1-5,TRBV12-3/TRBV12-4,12,CASSLLDQPQHF
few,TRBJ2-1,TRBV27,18,CASSSWTSGGLSYNEQFF
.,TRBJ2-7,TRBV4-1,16,CASSQESTGGFYEQYF
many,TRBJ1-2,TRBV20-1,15,CSAGTGQGADYGYTF
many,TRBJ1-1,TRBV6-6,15,CASSPDRDRGTEAFF
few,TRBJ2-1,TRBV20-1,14,CSATLAGGKDEQFF
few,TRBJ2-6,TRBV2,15,CASSFRTGGANVLTF
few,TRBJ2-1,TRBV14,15,CASSQGAGGPNEQFF
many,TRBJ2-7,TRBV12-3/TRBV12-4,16,CASSFPGGKRVYEQYF
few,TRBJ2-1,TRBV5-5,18,CASSFLYAAGGPIDEQFF
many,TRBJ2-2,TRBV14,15,CATRRGGMNTGELFF
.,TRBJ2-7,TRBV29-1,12,CSVEERGYEQYF
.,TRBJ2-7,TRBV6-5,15,CASSPSGGPSYEQYF
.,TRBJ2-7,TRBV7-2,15,CASSSYPAGAYEQYF
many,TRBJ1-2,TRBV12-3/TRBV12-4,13,CASSLDSNYGYTF
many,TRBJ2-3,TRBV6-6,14,CASSYTTGGDTQYF
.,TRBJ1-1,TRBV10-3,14,CAISAGGWNTEAFF